A single count supports the clone carrying this T cell receptor (beta chain). The target antigen is unknown. The CDR3 sequence is 12 residues long. V lost 8 bases to trimming and J lost 9 bases, with 13 bases between them. Germline V CDR1 and CDR2: KGHDR, SFDVKD. The data are from a study of T-cell memory formation after mild COVID-19. The study's findings and limits: Some responding clones appeared in pre-infection memory, suggesting cross-reactive memory joined. Mostly located in CM and EM were contracting CD4+ clones, with contracting CD8+ clones located in EMRA.

5'RACE with constant-segment primers built TCRalpha and TCRbeta cDNA libraries with UMIs. TCRdb called the 5' RACE reads again in MiXCR, with one record for every CDR3 protein. The sample carries a few hundred thousand distinct CDR3 sequences, approximately 15% recorded once. This receptor was obtained from a man between 18 and 29 years old who had mild COVID-19 (a few samples of this study predate the infection). Cell type and time point are not known. The chain carries TRBV24-1 and TRBJ2-1; a weak D match, TRBD2 (6 bases). Sequenced input: PBMCs or a T cell subset sorted from them (not recorded which). The CDR3 DNA sequence: TGTGCCACCAAAGGATCCGGGGGTGAGCAGTTCTTC. The encoded protein is CATKGSGGEQFF.